This entry features one T cell receptor beta chain sequence. This clonotype was seen more than once but under ten times. Its target antigen remains unknown. Base qualities are not provided; no much larger clone lies one nucleotide away. Compared with germline, V lacks 5 bases and J lacks 4 bases; bases without a gene match: 17. The CDR3, cysteine through phenylalanine, is 19 amino acids long. The only DNA kept is the CDR3, 57 bases in frame from the first base. TCR beta CDR3 regions were amplified from RNA transcripts. A first-round RT-PCR of the TCR CDR3 used the HTBI primer set with the Qiagen OneStep RT-PCR kit. A second multiplex PCR round built the libraries, followed by size selection and purification. Paired-end sequencing of the libraries was performed with 100 bp reads on an Illumina HiSeq2000. The authors' pipeline ran thus. Raw data were processed with SOAPnuke, discarding reads with adapters, uncalled bases, mean Phred below 15, or no exact constant-primer or identifier match. COPE v1.2.5 was used to merge high-quality paired reads, and clonotypes were defined as unique nucleotide sequences. MiTCR v1.1 was used to align the clonotypes against IMGT TRBV, TRBD and TRBJ reference segments. Only V-J combinations with frequency above 0.0001, covering 99% to 99.2% of repertoires, were analysed. A TCS score was defined as the ratio of F50 (clonal expansion) to E x V (chaos), with BLOSUM62-based TCRdist applied between CDR3 peptides within each V-J. Welch's t-statistics and random forest reduced roughly 500 V-J features to about 12, which were used in a naive Bayes classifier (R e1071). The public reads were quality trimmed at Q25 with fastp and then assembled into clones with MiXCR by TCRdb, keeping productive beta chains. Duplicate CDR3 protein sequences are folded into a single record with the most common DNA and genes. What appears here as the V and J calls and clone size reflects TCRdb's work, not the paper's. In this sample the table shows 300,000 to 400,000 distinct CDR3 sequences, around a sixth of which occur a single time. The ten largest clones add up to around 47% of the sample.

Stable Graves' hyperthyroidism was defined as no progression to ophthalmopathy during 18 months of follow-up. Hyperthyroidism patients were newly diagnosed, had a disease duration of under 2 months, and were aged 18 to 65 years. Any patient with an uncontrolled infection, another autoimmune disease, pregnancy or lactation was excluded. Clinical symptoms, serum thyroxine and TRAb, thyroid ultrasound, and orbital computed tomography formed the basis for the diagnoses. Ficoll-Paque density gradient centrifugation was used to isolate PBMCs from about 9.4 ml of fresh peripheral blood. Total RNA was extracted with Trizol reagent, and quality was checked on an Agilent 2100 Bioanalyzer. This record belongs to a study of T cells in Graves' hyperthyroidism and ophthalmopathy (dated by TCRdb to 2018 to 2020). In terms of the full investigation: Peripheral blood was collected at initial diagnosis, before any treatment. A discovery cohort of fewer than 110 patients, 43 with Graves' ophthalmopathy and under 60 with stable Graves' hyperthyroidism, was used to find distinguishing TCR V-J signatures. Prospective prediction of ophthalmopathy was tested in an independent validation cohort consisting of 18 to 20 hyperthyroidism patients and about 17 patients who later progressed to ophthalmopathy. The approximately 98 discovery patients were randomly divided into training and test sets at a 7:3 ratio. In about 6 Graves' hyperthyroidism patients, the study also compared T-cell repertoires from thyroid tissue with T-cell repertoires from blood. After sampling, hyperthyroidism patients received methimazole starting at 30 mg daily, and ophthalmopathy patients received high-dose intravenous methylprednisolone. TCR Vbeta CDR3 sequencing of roughly 140 peripheral blood samples (under 45 ophthalmopathy, 70 to 85 hyperthyroidism and roughly 17 progressor patients) is reported in the paper. General findings and caveats noted by the study authors: During validation, the model predicted progression to ophthalmopathy a median of about 6.3 months ahead of onset, with around 71% sensitivity and 72.22% specificity. No statistical method was used to fix the sample size in advance, and group allocation was not hidden from the investigators. A model built on a 13 V-J signature distinguished ophthalmopathy from stable hyperthyroidism, reaching 85% to 90% sensitivity and about 81% specificity in cross-validation and 80%/75% in testing. Most expanded thyroid clonotypes (frequency above 0.001) were also detected in blood, a finding suggesting that blood repertoires may reflect thyroid immune responses.

The sequence joins TRBV12-3 or TRBV12-4 to TRBJ2-2; TRBD2 lines up with 9 middle nucleotides. Sequencing used blood. The receptor's source is a woman aged 50 to 60 with Graves' hyperthyroidism. Here the CDR3 is given as CASSPLGGSGRSRTGELFF. The sequence in DNA is TGTGCCAGCAGTCCTCTCGGGGGTAGCGGGAGAAGTCGCACCGGGGAGCTGTTTTTT.